This T cell receptor beta chain is from a study of blood T cell repertoires in COVID-19. Study-level background: COVID-19 samples, acute and convalescent, were from the United States, Italy and Spain. PBMCs, B-cell-depleted T cells, or T cells provided the cDNA or gDNA that made up the material.

The CDR3 is 15 residues long. Germline lookup yields CDR1 LGHNA and CDR2 YNFKEQ. V shed 0 bases and J 8 bases; nucleotides not matched to a gene: 5. Followed over time, Seattle patients had been enrolled while infection was active. Methods used by the authors: Cell counts per sample came from amplifying reference gene primers. Produced via immunoSEQ multiplex PCR; TCRdb's table is partial and in-frame only. The DNA was the basis for D and trimming; V, J and clone size are from that table. There are tens of thousands of clones in the sample; roughly four fifths occur only once, and more than 4% lies in the top ten.

This clonotype was obtained from a man at least 80 years old with COVID-19, enrolled during active disease. The chain employs TRBV4-2 and TRBJ1-2; 11 bases line up with TRBD1. The sequenced material came from peripheral blood. The CDR3 DNA sequence: TGTGCCAGCAGCCAAGATATACGGACAGGGGGCGGCTACACCTTC. Encoded protein: CASSQDIRTGGGYTF.